These 2 T cell receptor beta chains originate from one sample sequenced in a study of monozygotic twins with cystic fibrosis (dated by TCRdb to about 2021). The library was built by means of the immunoSEQ multiplex PCR assay. TCRdb re-hosts the immuneACCESS table, in-frame sequences only. Its copies lack some clones; in the studies checked, an unresolved V gene accounts for under half of them, and the cause for the rest is not known. The sample has tens of thousands of clones on record, around 93% of them singletons. The ten most abundant clones make up about 0.31% of the sample. The material sequenced was blood. These receptor sequences come from a girl aged 2 to 10 with cystic fibrosis.

The V call is TRBV2, the J call TRBJ2-5; D is undetermined. The V gene's germline CDR1 is SNHLY and CDR2 FYNNEI. V was cut by 7 bases and J by 2 bases, with 11 bases left in between. This CDR3 comprises 13 residues. CDR3 coding DNA: TGTGCCAGCAAGGAAGTAGTACAAGAGACCCAGTACTTC. It codes for CASKEVVQETQYF.

The chain uses TRBV5-1 and TRBJ2-2, with D hard to call. The germline CDR1 and CDR2 sequences are SGHRS and YFSETQ. The CDR3 consists of 16 residues. Between the trimmed V and J ends, which lost 5 bases and 4 bases, there was a span of 18 bases. The CDR3 spells CASRPLGVSSTGELFF. CDR3 nucleotide sequence: TGCGCCAGCAGACCCCTAGGAGTGTCGAGCACCGGGGAGCTGTTTTTT.